A single sample gave rise to the 27 T cell receptor beta chains below, sequenced in a study of identical twins. MiXCR, run by TCRdb on the 5' RACE reads, gives a single entry per CDR3 protein. The sample has around 570,000 distinct CDR3 sequences; more than 9% are singletons. These sequences were also reported in another study, on yellow fever vaccine responses in identical twins.

Sequencing was carried out using PBMCs. These receptor sequences come from a woman younger than 30 in good health.

This chain connects TRBV3-1 to TRBJ1-6; maybe TRBD1 (5 bases). V lost 4 bases, J lost 5 bases, and 12 bases lay in between. The CDR3 loop spans 15 amino acids. Germline V CDR1 and CDR2: LGHDT, YNNKEL (reference sequence). CDR3 loop: CASSPGGTNNSPLHF. In nucleotides, the CDR3 is TGTGCCAGCAGCCCGGGGGGGACCAATAATTCACCCCTCCACTTT.

This clonotype occurred many times. The J gene is TRBJ2-1, the V gene TRBV29-1; 8 nucleotides match TRBD2. The CDR3 loop spans 16 amino acids. CDR1 and CDR2 (germline): SQVTM, ANQGSEA. Trimming removed 5 bases from V and 2 bases from J; junction bases left unmatched: 11. In nucleotides, the CDR3 is TGCAGCGTTTTTCAAAGCGGGAGAGGAACCTACAATGAGCAGTTCTTC. This gives the protein CSVFQSGRGTYNEQFF.

This clonotype was detected ten times or more. The genes are TRBV20-1 and TRBJ2-1; 7 positions agree with TRBD2. This CDR3 contains 15 residues. The germline CDR1 and CDR2 sequences are DFQATT and SNEGSKA (reference sequence). Losses at the gene ends were 0 bases for V and 8 bases for J; bases not matched to a gene: 10. The chain's CDR3 is CSARDLRGSLDEQFF. The CDR3 nucleotides read TGCAGTGCTAGAGATTTACGCGGGAGCTTGGATGAGCAGTTCTTC.

This clonotype was seen more than once but under ten times. The J gene is TRBJ2-7, the V gene TRBV29-1, with a weak D call TRBD2 (6 bases). The V end was cut by 5 bases, the J end by 0 bases, with 11 bases between. The CDR3 is 13 residues long. Germline lookup yields CDR1 SQVTM and CDR2 ANQGSEA. This chain's CDR3 is CSVLIGSSYEQYF. The CDR3 DNA reads as TGCAGCGTTTTGATCGGGAGCTCCTACGAGCAGTACTTC.

This clonotype was observed a handful of times. V is TRBV29-1 and J is TRBJ2-5; the D is unclear. CDR3 length equals 14 residues. Looked up from germline, CDR1 is SQVTM and CDR2 is ANQGSEA. CDR3 sequence reads: CSAYPAVVQETQYF. The CDR3 nucleotides read TGCTCCGCATACCCTGCTGTCGTCCAAGAGACCCAGTACTTC.

The table lists this clonotype with many counts. This chain joins TRBV5-1 and TRBJ2-7; TRBD1 aligns across 8 bases. CDR3 size: 15 residues. V lost 3 bases, J lost 0 bases, and 5 bases stayed unmatched. CDR1 is SGHRS, CDR2 YFSETQ, per germline. CDR3 sequence reads: CASSSDRAPSYEQYF. The CDR3 nucleotides are TGCGCCAGCAGCTCGGACAGGGCCCCCTCCTACGAGCAGTACTTC.

In its sample, this clonotype was seen many times. The rearrangement joins TRBV7-2 to TRBJ2-1; tentatively, D is TRBD1 or TRBD2 (5 bases each). CDR1 and CDR2 (germline): SGHTA, FQGNSA. This CDR3 is built from 15 residues. V dropped 5 bases and J dropped 2 bases, with 13 bases sitting between them. CDR3 sequence: CASSPGPSTYNEQFF. CDR3 nucleotides: TGTGCCAGCAGCCCGGGGCCTTCCACCTACAATGAGCAGTTCTTC.

This clonotype showed up just a few times. The gene calls are TRBV6-2 or TRBV6-3 and TRBJ1-1; 9 bases agree with TRBD1. The germline CDR1 and CDR2 sequences are MNHEY and SVGEGT. The V gene end was trimmed by 5 bases and the J gene end by 5 bases; junction bases not matched to a gene: 12. CDR3 length equals 16 residues. The CDR3 loop reads CASSAGRQGVWTEAFF. The CDR3 DNA reads TGTGCCAGCAGTGCCGGGAGACAGGGGGTATGGACTGAAGCTTTCTTT.

V is TRBV5-1 and J is TRBJ2-1; 8 bases fit TRBD1. Germline V gives CDR1 SGHRS, CDR2 YFSETQ. The V gene end was trimmed by 7 bases and the J gene end by 7 bases; junction bases not matched to a gene: 10. The CDR3 spans 14 residues. CDR3: CASGEQGAWNEQFF. In DNA form, the CDR3 reads TGCGCCAGCGGCGAGCAGGGGGCATGGAATGAGCAGTTCTTC. The full variable domain, rest sourced from reference TRBV5-1 and TRBJ2-1, is KAGVTQTPRYLIKTRGQQVTLSCSPISGHRSVSWYQQTPGQGLQFLFEYFSETQRNKGNFPGRFSGRQFSNSRSEMNVSTLELGDSALYLCASGEQGAWNEQFFGPGTRLTVL.

This clonotype occurred many times. V gene TRBV3-1 combines with J gene TRBJ2-3, with 8 bases fitting TRBD1. The length of the CDR3 is 15 residues. CDR1 LGHDT and CDR2 YNNKEL come from the germline V gene (reference sequence). V was clipped by 4 bases and J by 3 bases; unmatched bases: 6. The CDR3 loop reads CASSRQGAGTDTQYF. CDR3 nucleotide sequence: TGTGCCAGCAGCCGCCAGGGGGCAGGTACAGATACGCAGTATTTT.

This clonotype was counted many times. Here the CDR3 DNA reads TGCGCCAGCAGCCCAGGGCAGGGTTGGGGCATTCAGTACTTC. The encoded protein is CASSPGQGWGIQYF. The chain links TRBV5-1 to TRBJ2-4, with a weak D call TRBD1 (5 bases). CDR1 is SGHRS and CDR2 is YFSETQ in the germline V gene. V lost 4 bases and J 9 bases, leaving 17 bases between the germline ends. This CDR3 spans 14 amino acids.

In this sample, this clonotype turned up many times. The rearrangement joins TRBV5-1 to TRBJ2-7; D might be TRBD2 (5 bases). CDR1 SGHRS and CDR2 YFSETQ come from the germline V gene. V was trimmed by 7 bases and J by 1 base, leaving 9 bases between them. This CDR3 region has 12 residues. The CDR3 nucleotides read TGCGCCAGCTGGGAGACATCCTACGAGCAGTACTTC. This gives the protein CASWETSYEQYF.

This clonotype has at least ten counts. The chain links TRBV7-6 to TRBJ2-5; D uncertain. V was clipped by 5 bases and J by 1 base, with 14 bases between them. This CDR3 is built from 15 residues. Germline values: CDR1 SGHVS, CDR2 FNYEAQ. For the CDR3, the DNA is TGTGCCAGCAGCCCCACGGTCCTATCCCAAGAGACCCAGTACTTC. Translating gives CASSPTVLSQETQYF.

This clonotype was recorded many times. The V and J genes are TRBV6-1 and TRBJ1-1; D remains ambiguous. This CDR3 is 15 amino acids long. Germline CDR1 MNHNS, CDR2 SASEGT. Deletions cut 6 bases from V and 3 bases from J, with 17 bases between. This chain's CDR3 is CASRPPTAMYTEAFF. The CDR3 DNA is TGTGCCAGCAGGCCTCCGACCGCCATGTACACTGAAGCTTTCTTT.

The CDR3 DNA follows: TGTGCCAGCAGCCAAGGCTCGCGTCTAGCGGGAGTTACCGGGGAGCTGTTTTTT. Translation gives CASSQGSRLAGVTGELFF. The gene calls are TRBV14 and TRBJ2-2; TRBD2 aligns across 10 bases. Germline V lookup: CDR1 SGHDN, CDR2 FVKESK. This CDR3 has 18 amino acids. The junction had 10 bases not matched to a gene; V was cut back by 1 base and J by 5 bases.

The genes are TRBV13 and TRBJ2-7; 8 bases are a match to TRBD1. CDR1 is PRHDT and CDR2 is FYEKMQ in the germline V gene (reference sequence). CDR3 length equals 14 residues. V was clipped by 4 bases and J by 3 bases; unmatched bases: 5. CDR3 amino acids: CASSSSRGRYEQYF. CDR3 in DNA: TGTGCCAGCAGCTCTTCCAGGGGGCGCTACGAGCAGTACTTC.

The genes are TRBV4-2 and TRBJ2-2, with D possibly TRBD2 on 7 matching bases. The CDR3 has 17 residues. CDR1 and CDR2 from the germline V gene are LGHNA and YNFKEQ. The V and J ends lost 0 bases and 2 bases respectively, with 13 bases between them. The CDR3 region is CASSQDEGGVNTGELFF. CDR3 nucleotides: TGTGCCAGCAGCCAAGACGAGGGGGGGGTTAACACCGGGGAGCTGTTTTTT.

The chain links TRBV20-1 to TRBJ2-5, with D maybe TRBD2 (6 bases). Deletions cut 4 bases from V and 5 bases from J, with 8 bases between. The CDR3 runs 11 residues. CDR1 and CDR2 from the germline V gene are DFQATT and SNEGSKA (reference sequence). CDR3 DNA sequence: TGCAGTGCTAAGGGACTCGAGACCCAGTACTTC. The encoded protein is CSAKGLETQYF.

This clonotype was seen at least ten times. This chain uses TRBV20-1 with TRBJ2-1; the match to TRBD2 covers 10 bases. Per the germline V gene, CDR1 is DFQATT and CDR2 is SNEGSKA (reference sequence). J lost 5 bases, V lost 3 bases, and 1 base had no gene match. The CDR3 totals 13 residues. CDR3 coding DNA: TGCAGTGCTAGCCTAGCGGGGGACAATGAGCAGTTCTTC. This translates into CSASLAGDNEQFF.

This clonotype was counted at least ten times. This chain connects TRBV6-5 to TRBJ1-2; D is undetermined. V lost 0 bases and J lost 0, with 8 bases in between. The V gene's germline CDR1 is MNHEY and CDR2 SVGAGI. The CDR3 length is 15 residues. CDR3 amino acids: CASSYSDGANYGYTF. The CDR3 bases are TGTGCCAGCAGTTACTCCGACGGAGCTAACTATGGCTACACCTTC.

This clonotype was observed at least ten times. This chain connects TRBV12-3 or TRBV12-4 to TRBJ2-2, with D tentatively TRBD2 (6 bases). The V end was cut by 5 bases, the J end by 3 bases, with 19 bases between. The CDR3 totals 17 residues. The chain's CDR3 is CASSPAGTPRDTGELFF. CDR3 DNA: TGTGCCAGCAGTCCAGCCGGGACTCCTCGGGACACCGGGGAGCTGTTTTTT.

This clonotype came up a few times. The chain uses TRBV9 and TRBJ2-1, with 9 bases lining up with TRBD2. The V gene end was trimmed by 2 bases and the J gene end by 0 bases; junction bases not matched to a gene: 6. The CDR3 contains 17 residues. Germline V gene lookup returns CDR1 SGDLS and CDR2 YYNGEE. CDR3 bases: TGTGCCAGCAGCGTCGGGACTAGCCTTAGCTCCTACAATGAGCAGTTCTTC. Its protein product is CASSVGTSLSSYNEQFF.

This clonotype was counted between two and nine times. This chain joins TRBV6-5 and TRBJ2-1; 10 positions agree with TRBD2. Germline CDR1 MNHEY, CDR2 SVGAGI. Trimming cost V 2 bases and J 8 bases; bases outside gene matches: 9. This CDR3 region has 16 residues. CDR3 loop: CASSYVGLAGVHEQFF. CDR3 nucleotide sequence: TGTGCCAGCAGTTACGTCGGCCTAGCGGGAGTCCATGAGCAGTTCTTC.

The gene calls are TRBV20-1 and TRBJ2-7; TRBD2 is a possible D gene (5 bases). The length of the CDR3 is 11 residues. Germline V lookup: CDR1 DFQATT, CDR2 SNEGSKA (reference sequence). V was pared by 2 bases and J by 4 bases, with 6 bases between. The CDR3 coding sequence is TGCAGTGCTAGACTAGCTTACGAGCAGTACTTC. Residues: CSARLAYEQYF.

The chain recombines TRBV9 with TRBJ2-6, with a tentative D call TRBD2 (5 bases). The ends were cut back, 3 bases at V and 4 bases at J, with 17 bases in the middle. CDR1 SGDLS and CDR2 YYNGEE come from the germline V gene. The CDR3 totals 17 residues. CDR3: CASSEAREGSGANVLTF. CDR3 bases: TGTGCCAGCAGCGAAGCCCGTGAGGGTTCAGGGGCCAACGTCCTGACTTTC. Together with reference TRBV9 and TRBJ2-6, the CDR3 gives the full variable domain: DSGVTQTPKHLITATGQRVTLRCSPRSGDLSVYWYQQSLDQGLQFLIQYYNGEERAKGNILERFSAQQFPDLHSELNLSSLELGDSALYFCASSEAREGSGANVLTFGAGSRLTVL.

This clonotype has just a few counts. The chain couples TRBV28 to TRBJ2-3, with 8 bases identical to TRBD2. V dropped 6 bases and J dropped 0; count of bases not matched to a gene: 14. In germline, CDR1 is MDHEN, CDR2 SYDVKM. The CDR3 consists of 18 residues. The CDR3 region is CASRLPGGGITSTDTQYF. The CDR3 DNA is TGTGCCAGCAGGCTCCCGGGGGGGGGAATAACTAGCACAGATACGCAGTATTTT.

This clonotype was picked up many times. Here the CDR3 reads CASTGSSSYNEQFF. In nucleotides, the CDR3 is TGTGCCAGCACGGGCTCAAGCTCCTACAATGAGCAGTTCTTC. The gene calls are TRBV12-3 or TRBV12-4 and TRBJ2-1; no firm D call. This CDR3 comprises 14 residues. Trimming removed 7 bases from V and 0 bases from J, with 10 bases in between.